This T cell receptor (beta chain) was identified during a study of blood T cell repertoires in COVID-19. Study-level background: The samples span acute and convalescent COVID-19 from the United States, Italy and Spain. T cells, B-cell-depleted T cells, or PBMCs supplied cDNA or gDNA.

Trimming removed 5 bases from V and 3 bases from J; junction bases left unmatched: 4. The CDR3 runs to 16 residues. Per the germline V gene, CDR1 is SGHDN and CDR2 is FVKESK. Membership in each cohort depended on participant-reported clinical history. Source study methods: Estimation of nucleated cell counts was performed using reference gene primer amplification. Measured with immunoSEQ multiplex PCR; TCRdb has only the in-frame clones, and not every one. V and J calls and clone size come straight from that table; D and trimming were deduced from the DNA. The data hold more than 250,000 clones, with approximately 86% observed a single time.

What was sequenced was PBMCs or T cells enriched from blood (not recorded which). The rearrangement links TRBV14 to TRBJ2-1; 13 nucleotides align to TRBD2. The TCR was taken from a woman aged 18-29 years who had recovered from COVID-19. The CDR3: CASSFRLAGGYNEQFF. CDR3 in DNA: TGTGCCAGCAGCTTTCGACTAGCGGGAGGCTACAATGAGCAGTTCTTC.